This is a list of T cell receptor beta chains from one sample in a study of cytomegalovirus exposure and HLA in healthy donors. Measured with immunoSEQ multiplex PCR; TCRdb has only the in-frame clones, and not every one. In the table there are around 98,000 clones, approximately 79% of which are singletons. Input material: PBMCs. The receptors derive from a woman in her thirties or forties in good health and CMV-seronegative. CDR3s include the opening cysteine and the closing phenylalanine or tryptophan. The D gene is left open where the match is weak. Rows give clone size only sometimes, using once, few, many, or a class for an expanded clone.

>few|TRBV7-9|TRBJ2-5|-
CASSFPAAGQETQYF
TGTGCCAGCAGCTTTCCCGCGGCAGGGCAAGAGACCCAGTACTTC
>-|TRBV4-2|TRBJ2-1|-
CASSETGGGGSYNEQFF
TGTGCCAGCAGCGAAACAGGGGGCGGGGGGTCCTACAATGAGCAGTTCTTC
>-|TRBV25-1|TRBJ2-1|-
CASSRIQGDNEQFF
TGTGCCAGCAGTCGGATACAGGGTGACAATGAGCAGTTCTTC
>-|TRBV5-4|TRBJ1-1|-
CASSFDGASAEAFF
TGTGCCAGCAGCTTCGACGGAGCTTCTGCTGAAGCTTTCTTT
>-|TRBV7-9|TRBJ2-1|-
CASSLAGLALEQFF
TGTGCCAGCAGCTTAGCAGGGTTAGCGCTCGAGCAGTTCTTC
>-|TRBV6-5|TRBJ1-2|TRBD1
CASRAGQGDYGYTF
TGTGCCAGTAGGGCGGGACAGGGGGACTATGGCTACACCTTC
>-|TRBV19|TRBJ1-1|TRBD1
CASSINRDSRPEAFF
TGTGCCAGTAGTATAAACCGGGACAGCCGACCTGAAGCTTTCTTT
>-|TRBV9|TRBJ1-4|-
CASSPRDATNEKLFF
TGTGCCAGCAGCCCGAGGGATGCAACTAATGAAAAACTGTTTTTT
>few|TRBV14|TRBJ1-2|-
CASSYYRGASYGYTF
TGTGCCAGCAGCTACTACCGGGGGGCGAGCTATGGCTACACCTTC
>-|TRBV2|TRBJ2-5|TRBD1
CASRDRGDETQYF
TGTGCCAGCCGGGACAGGGGAGATGAGACCCAGTACTTC
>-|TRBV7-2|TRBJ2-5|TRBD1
CASSYRDRAETQYF
TGTGCCAGCAGCTACCGGGACAGGGCGGAGACCCAGTACTTC
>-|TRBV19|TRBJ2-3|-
CASSELRGTDTQYF
TGTGCCAGTAGTGAACTTCGGGGCACAGATACGCAGTATTTT
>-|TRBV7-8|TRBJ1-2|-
CASSLGLLYGYTF
TGTGCCAGCAGCTTAGGTTTACTCTATGGCTACACCTTC
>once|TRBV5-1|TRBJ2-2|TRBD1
CASSFQTGGSDTGELFF
TGCGCCAGCAGCTTTCAAACAGGGGGCTCGGACACCGGGGAGCTGTTTTTT